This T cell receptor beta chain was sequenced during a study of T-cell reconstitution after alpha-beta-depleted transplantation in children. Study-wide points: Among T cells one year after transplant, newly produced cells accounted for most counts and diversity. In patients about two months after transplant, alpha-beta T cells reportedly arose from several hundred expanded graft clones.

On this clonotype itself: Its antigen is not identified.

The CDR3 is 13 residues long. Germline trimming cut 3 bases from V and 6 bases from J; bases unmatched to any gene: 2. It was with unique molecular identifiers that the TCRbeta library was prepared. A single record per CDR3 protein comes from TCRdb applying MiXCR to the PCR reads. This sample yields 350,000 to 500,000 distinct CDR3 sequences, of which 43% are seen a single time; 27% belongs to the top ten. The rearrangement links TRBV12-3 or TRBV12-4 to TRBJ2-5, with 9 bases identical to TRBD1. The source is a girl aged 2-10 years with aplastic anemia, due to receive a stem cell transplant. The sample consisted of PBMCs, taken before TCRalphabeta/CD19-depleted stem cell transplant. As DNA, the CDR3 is TGTGCCAGCAGTTTCGGACAGGGGAAGACCCAGTACTTC. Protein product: CASSFGQGKTQYF.